A selection of T cell receptor beta chains follows, all from one sample in a study of post-analysis software for immune sequencing data. TCRdb re-analysed the PCR reads in MiXCR, keeping a single row per CDR3 protein. The data show 750,000 to 950,000 distinct CDR3 sequences, roughly 50% seen once. Sequencing was done on a sample of blood. The receptors shown here come from a girl between 5 and 17 years old with multiple sclerosis. Each CDR3 is given with its conserved first and last residue. D genes are given only for firm matches. Only part of the rows carry a size: once, few, many, or a class if the clone is expanded.

J: TRBJ2-7; D: -; size: -; V: TRBV6-2/TRBV6-3; CDR3: CASSDYSYEQYF; DNA: TGTGCCAGCAGTGACTACTCCTACGAGCAGTACTTC
J: TRBJ1-1; D: TRBD1; size: -; V: TRBV5-1; CDR3: CASKDRGQGTEAFF; DNA: TGCGCCAGCAAGGACAGGGGGCAGGGCACTGAAGCTTTCTTT
J: TRBJ2-3; D: -; size: few; V: TRBV20-1; CDR3: CSARERGSTDTQYF; DNA: TGCAGTGCTAGAGAGCGGGGTTCCACAGATACGCAGTATTTT
J: TRBJ2-4; D: -; size: -; V: TRBV7-9; CDR3: CASGLQGEFTKNIQYF; DNA: TGTGCCAGCGGCTTACAGGGCGAGTTTACCAAAAACATTCAGTACTTC
J: TRBJ1-2; D: TRBD1; size: -; V: TRBV7-9; CDR3: CASSSSQGESGYTF; DNA: TGTGCCAGCAGCTCATCTCAGGGGGAGTCTGGCTACACCTTC
J: TRBJ2-5; D: TRBD2; size: few; V: TRBV5-1; CDR3: CASSQKDGGGEQYF; DNA: TGCGCCAGCAGTCAGAAAGACGGCGGGGGAGAGCAGTACTTC
J: TRBJ2-3; D: TRBD2; size: -; V: TRBV5-1; CDR3: CASGKREVRTDTQYF; DNA: TGCGCCAGCGGCAAGCGGGAGGTCCGCACAGATACGCAGTATTTT
J: TRBJ2-5; D: -; size: -; V: TRBV20-1; CDR3: CSASVLSRETQYF; DNA: TGCAGTGCTAGCGTACTTAGCCGGGAGACCCAGTACTTC
J: TRBJ2-3; D: TRBD2; size: -; V: TRBV6-2/TRBV6-3; CDR3: CASSRLLAGGTDTQYF; DNA: TGTGCCAGCAGCAGACTTCTAGCGGGAGGAACAGATACGCAGTATTTT
J: TRBJ2-7; D: -; size: few; V: TRBV5-1; CDR3: CASSLERVYEQYF; DNA: TGCGCCAGCAGCTTGGAAAGGGTCTACGAGCAGTACTTC
J: TRBJ2-5; D: -; size: -; V: TRBV12-3/TRBV12-4; CDR3: CASSTYEKGETQYF; DNA: TGTGCCAGCAGTACCTACGAGAAGGGCGAGACCCAGTACTTC
J: TRBJ1-1; D: -; size: -; V: TRBV12-3/TRBV12-4; CDR3: CASSLWQGQGTEAFF; DNA: TGTGCCAGCAGTTTGTGGCAGGGTCAGGGAACTGAAGCTTTCTTT
J: TRBJ1-1; D: -; size: few; V: TRBV7-3; CDR3: CASSSTGTTNTEAFF; DNA: TGTGCCAGCAGCTCTACCGGGACTACGAACACTGAAGCTTTCTTT
J: TRBJ2-7; D: -; size: -; V: TRBV14; CDR3: CASSQELGQGGYEQYF; DNA: TGTGCCAGCAGCCAAGAATTAGGGCAGGGGGGCTACGAGCAGTACTTC
J: TRBJ2-3; D: TRBD2; size: few; V: TRBV5-1; CDR3: CASSLALSGGRTDTQYF; DNA: TGCGCCAGCAGCTTGGCCCTTAGCGGGGGGCGCACAGATACGCAGTATTTT
J: TRBJ1-2; D: -; size: -; V: TRBV10-3; CDR3: CAISASGANYGYTF; DNA: TGTGCCATCAGTGCTTCCGGAGCTAACTATGGCTACACCTTC
J: TRBJ2-7; D: -; size: few; V: TRBV9; CDR3: CASSLRGETYEQYF; DNA: TGTGCCAGCAGCCTAAGAGGGGAGACCTACGAGCAGTACTTC
J: TRBJ1-2; D: -; size: once; V: TRBV29-1; CDR3: CSIRQAGRYGYTF; DNA: TGCAGCATTCGGCAGGCGGGGAGGTATGGCTACACCTTC
J: TRBJ2-3; D: -; size: -; V: TRBV6-5; CDR3: CASSSRQQVAESSTQYF; DNA: TGTGCCAGCAGTTCACGCCAACAGGTTGCGGAGTCGTCCACGCAGTATTTT
J: TRBJ2-3; D: TRBD2; size: few; V: TRBV14; CDR3: CASSQDRDSGGVWAAQYF; DNA: TGTGCCAGCAGCCAAGATCGGGATAGCGGGGGAGTATGGGCGGCGCAGTATTTT
J: TRBJ1-1; D: -; size: -; V: TRBV7-2; CDR3: CASSSELGVQAFF; DNA: TGTGCCAGCAGCTCCGAGTTGGGGGTCCAAGCTTTCTTT
J: TRBJ2-1; D: TRBD2; size: few; V: TRBV7-2; CDR3: CASSLGSLAGSNEQFF; DNA: TGTGCCAGCAGCTTAGGTAGTCTAGCGGGAAGCAATGAGCAGTTCTTC
J: TRBJ1-2; D: TRBD1; size: few; V: TRBV6-5; CDR3: CASSYYRGLNYGYTF; DNA: TGTGCCAGCAGTTACTACAGGGGATTAAACTATGGCTACACCTTC
J: TRBJ2-7; D: TRBD2; size: few; V: TRBV7-6; CDR3: CASSRGLAGGYEQYF; DNA: TGTGCCAGCAGCAGAGGACTAGCGGGAGGCTACGAGCAGTACTTC
J: TRBJ2-6; D: -; size: -; V: TRBV7-9; CDR3: CASSLGQTGGRGSGANVLTF; DNA: TGTGCCAGCAGCTTAGGTCAGACCGGGGGACGGGGATCTGGGGCCAACGTCCTGACTTTC
J: TRBJ1-1; D: -; size: -; V: TRBV20-1; CDR3: CSAREWLQVATEAFF; DNA: TGCAGTGCTAGAGAGTGGTTACAGGTGGCGACCGAAGCTTTCTTT
J: TRBJ2-1; D: -; size: -; V: TRBV7-3; CDR3: CASSLSPGTGHMGHNEQFF; DNA: TGTGCCAGCAGCTTAAGTCCTGGGACGGGACACATGGGGCACAATGAGCAGTTCTTC
J: TRBJ1-1; D: -; size: -; V: TRBV6-4; CDR3: CAIKRVHSNTEAFF; DNA: TGTGCCATCAAACGGGTACACTCGAACACTGAAGCTTTCTTT
J: TRBJ2-3; D: -; size: -; V: TRBV29-1; CDR3: CSVDRGDTQYF; DNA: TGCAGCGTTGATAGAGGAGATACGCAGTATTTT
J: TRBJ2-1; D: TRBD2; size: few; V: TRBV20-1; CDR3: CSAGVGGRVYNEQFF; DNA: TGCAGTGCGGGTGTTGGCGGGAGGGTCTACAATGAGCAGTTCTTC
J: TRBJ2-1; D: -; size: -; V: TRBV3-1; CDR3: CASSHGSSYNEQFF; DNA: TGTGCCAGCAGCCACGGGAGCTCCTACAATGAGCAGTTCTTC
J: TRBJ2-7; D: -; size: few; V: TRBV9; CDR3: CASSSTGGEQYF; DNA: TGTGCCAGCAGCTCGACGGGCGGCGAGCAGTACTTC
J: TRBJ2-7; D: -; size: -; V: TRBV18; CDR3: CASSILGRSYEQYF; DNA: TGTGCCAGTAGTATATTGGGCAGATCCTACGAGCAGTACTTC
J: TRBJ1-6; D: TRBD1; size: -; V: TRBV3-1; CDR3: CASSQDLVRDRGLRSLHF; DNA: TGTGCCAGCAGCCAAGATCTTGTACGGGACAGGGGGCTTCGTTCCCTCCACTTT
J: TRBJ2-5; D: TRBD2; size: -; V: TRBV15; CDR3: CATSIGLAKETQYF; DNA: TGTGCCACCAGCATTGGACTAGCGAAAGAGACCCAGTACTTC
J: TRBJ2-1; D: -; size: -; V: TRBV29-1; CDR3: CSVEGRAGEQFF; DNA: TGCAGCGTTGAAGGGAGGGCCGGGGAGCAGTTCTTC
J: TRBJ2-5; D: -; size: -; V: TRBV4-1; CDR3: CANGQAKDSYQETQYF; DNA: TGCGCCAACGGCCAGGCCAAGGACAGTTACCAAGAGACCCAGTACTTC
J: TRBJ2-5; D: TRBD2; size: -; V: TRBV15; CDR3: CATGTSPETQYF; DNA: TGTGCCACTGGGACTAGTCCAGAGACCCAGTACTTC
J: TRBJ1-2; D: TRBD1; size: -; V: TRBV25-1; CDR3: CASTTGDRGYTF; DNA: TGTGCCAGCACCACAGGGGATCGGGGCTACACCTTC
J: TRBJ1-5; D: -; size: few; V: TRBV18; CDR3: CASSPQGGGNQPQHF; DNA: TGTGCCAGCTCACCACAGGGGGGAGGCAATCAGCCCCAGCATTTT
J: TRBJ2-1; D: TRBD1; size: -; V: TRBV10-1; CDR3: CASSWTGAHNEQFF; DNA: TGCGCCAGCAGCTGGACAGGGGCCCACAATGAGCAGTTCTTC
J: TRBJ2-3; D: -; size: -; V: TRBV12-5; CDR3: CASGLVETLGTQYF; DNA: TGTGCTAGTGGTTTGGTAGAGACTCTCGGTACGCAGTATTTT
J: TRBJ2-3; D: TRBD2; size: -; V: TRBV10-2; CDR3: CASRGTSYDTDTQYF; DNA: TGCGCCAGCAGGGGGACTAGCTATGACACAGATACGCAGTATTTT
J: TRBJ1-1; D: -; size: -; V: TRBV20-1; CDR3: CSASMASLNTEAFF; DNA: TGCAGTGCTAGTATGGCATCATTGAACACTGAAGCTTTCTTT
J: TRBJ1-2; D: TRBD1; size: few; V: TRBV10-3; CDR3: CATRTGGFGYTF; DNA: TGTGCCACCCGGACAGGGGGCTTTGGCTACACCTTC
J: TRBJ1-2; D: TRBD1; size: -; V: TRBV14; CDR3: CASSSYQGEGTGYTF; DNA: TGTGCCAGCAGCTCCTACCAGGGGGAAGGGACTGGCTACACCTTC
J: TRBJ1-2; D: -; size: -; V: TRBV9; CDR3: CASSAIGGDYGYTF; DNA: TGTGCCAGCAGCGCTATCGGAGGAGACTATGGCTACACCTTC
J: TRBJ2-5; D: TRBD2; size: -; V: TRBV10-3; CDR3: CAISEPLEREGETQYF; DNA: TGTGCCATCAGTGAGCCCCTGGAGCGGGAGGGAGAGACCCAGTACTTC
J: TRBJ2-1; D: TRBD2; size: -; V: TRBV14; CDR3: CASSQVTSGYNEQFF; DNA: TGTGCCAGCAGCCAAGTAACTAGCGGTTACAATGAGCAGTTCTTC
J: TRBJ1-5; D: -; size: once; V: TRBV20-1; CDR3: CSATFSTGYNQPQHF; DNA: TGCAGTGCTACATTCTCGACAGGTTACAATCAGCCCCAGCATTTT
J: TRBJ1-6; D: -; size: -; V: TRBV7-2; CDR3: CASSFNPGNNSPLHF; DNA: TGTGCCAGCAGCTTTAACCCGGGCAATAATTCACCCCTCCACTTT
J: TRBJ2-5; D: -; size: -; V: TRBV12-3/TRBV12-4; CDR3: CASSWRAGVRTQYF; DNA: TGTGCCAGCAGTTGGCGCGCCGGGGTCAGGACCCAGTACTTC
J: TRBJ2-1; D: -; size: -; V: TRBV7-2; CDR3: CASSLEEGDEQFF; DNA: TGTGCCAGCAGCTTAGAGGAGGGCGATGAGCAGTTCTTC
J: TRBJ2-5; D: -; size: -; V: TRBV6-5; CDR3: CASSYSRFQETQYF; DNA: TGTGCCAGCAGTTACTCGAGATTCCAAGAGACCCAGTACTTC
J: TRBJ2-1; D: -; size: -; V: TRBV14; CDR3: CASSQLAGQQNYNEQFF; DNA: TGTGCCAGCAGCCAGTTGGCCGGACAGCAAAACTACAATGAGCAGTTCTTC
J: TRBJ2-1; D: -; size: -; V: TRBV7-8; CDR3: CASFRLENEQFF; DNA: TGTGCCAGCTTCAGACTCGAAAATGAGCAGTTCTTC
J: TRBJ2-3; D: TRBD2; size: -; V: TRBV7-6; CDR3: CASSFGLAFYTDTQYF; DNA: TGTGCCAGCAGCTTCGGACTAGCGTTTTACACAGATACGCAGTATTTT
J: TRBJ2-5; D: TRBD2; size: -; V: TRBV10-2; CDR3: CASSHSGSVETQYF; DNA: TGCGCCAGCAGTCATAGCGGGAGCGTCGAGACCCAGTACTTC
J: TRBJ2-5; D: TRBD2; size: once; V: TRBV6-5; CDR3: CASSSRTRGSEETQYF; DNA: TGTGCCAGCAGTTCTCGGACTAGAGGGTCCGAGGAGACCCAGTACTTC